This T cell receptor beta chain comes out of a study of tumor and adjacent non-tumor tissue in lung cancer. Overall study findings and caveats: Normal lung showed higher cumulative top 100 clone frequency than tumor. Tumor tissue had significantly higher TCR diversity than normal lung.

No cell sorting was done before RNA was extracted from the tissue. More than 3 cm separated this lung sample from the edge of the tumor. TCRbeta libraries were built with three rounds of nested PCR, modified from ARM-PCR. TCRdb reprocessed the multiplex PCR reads with MiXCR, giving one entry per CDR3 protein. The sample records about 44,000 distinct CDR3 sequences, roughly 67% being singletons. The V gene's germline CDR1 is MDHEN and CDR2 SYDVKM. The CDR3 covers 13 residues. Germline trimming cut 10 bases from V and 2 bases from J; bases unmatched to any gene: 4. This clonotype was counted many times. The antigen is undetermined.

The sample consisted of distant non-tumor lung tissue. The V gene is TRBV28, the J gene TRBJ1-2; 10 bases map to TRBD1. This clonotype originated in a woman in her seventies with non-small cell lung cancer. CDR3 sequence: CATRTGGNYGYTF. In DNA form, the CDR3 reads TGTGCCACCCGGACAGGGGGGAACTATGGCTACACCTTC.